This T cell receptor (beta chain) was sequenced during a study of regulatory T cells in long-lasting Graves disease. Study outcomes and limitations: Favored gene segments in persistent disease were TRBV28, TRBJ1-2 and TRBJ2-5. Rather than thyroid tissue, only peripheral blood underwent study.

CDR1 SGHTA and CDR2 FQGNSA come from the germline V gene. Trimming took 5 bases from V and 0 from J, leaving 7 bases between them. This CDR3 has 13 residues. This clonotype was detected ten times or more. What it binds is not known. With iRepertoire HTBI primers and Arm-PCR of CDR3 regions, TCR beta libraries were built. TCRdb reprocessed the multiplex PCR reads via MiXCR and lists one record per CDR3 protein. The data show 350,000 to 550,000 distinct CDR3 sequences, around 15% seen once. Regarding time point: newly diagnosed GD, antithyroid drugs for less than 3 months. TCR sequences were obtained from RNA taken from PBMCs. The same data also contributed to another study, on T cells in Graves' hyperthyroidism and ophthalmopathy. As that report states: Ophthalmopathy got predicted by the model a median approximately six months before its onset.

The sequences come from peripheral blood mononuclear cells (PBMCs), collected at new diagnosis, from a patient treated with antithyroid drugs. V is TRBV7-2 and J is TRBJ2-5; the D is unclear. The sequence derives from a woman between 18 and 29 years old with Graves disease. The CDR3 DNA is TGTGCCAGCAGCCACAGATACCAAGAGACCCAGTACTTC. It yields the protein CASSHRYQETQYF. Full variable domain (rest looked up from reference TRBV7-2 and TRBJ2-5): GAGVSQSPSNKVTEKGKDVELRCDPISGHTALYWYRQSLGQGLEFLIYFQGNSAPDKSGLPSDRFSAERTGGSVSTLTIQRTQQEDSAVYLCASSHRYQETQYFGPGTRLLVL.